The subject of this entry is one T cell receptor beta chain. This sample is drawn from a study of blood T cell repertoires in COVID-19. Study details: Samples of COVID-19 (acute and convalescent) were obtained from the United States, Italy and Spain. PBMCs, B-cell-depleted T cells, or T cells were the source of the cDNA or gDNA that made up the material.

The J segment lost 2 bases and the V segment lost 7 bases, leaving 11 bases of the junction unmatched. The CDR3 contains 16 residues. Looked up from germline, CDR1 is SGHRS and CDR2 is YFSETQ. The protocol was immunoSEQ multiplex PCR, while the TCRdb copy is restricted to in-frame clones and leaves out a portion. The data show some 110,000 clones, around nine tenths seen once. The sequence derives from a man in his forties with acute or convalescent COVID-19. The sequenced sample consisted of peripheral blood. The chain recombines TRBV5-1 with TRBJ2-2; 7 bases are shared with TRBD1. The CDR3 DNA reads TGCGCCAGCTCCGGGACAGTAGGATCTAACACCGGGGAGCTGTTTTTT. Translated: CASSGTVGSNTGELFF.